This T cell receptor beta chain was observed in a study of regulatory T cells in long-lasting Graves disease. V trimming: 7 bases; J trimming: 7 bases; junction bases outside the gene matches: 11. CDR3 length: 14 amino acids. Germline CDR1 LGHDT, CDR2 YNNKEL (reference sequence). Library construction for TCR beta used iRepertoire HTBI primers and Arm-PCR of CDR3 regions. TCRdb itself ran the multiplex PCR reads through MiXCR, one entry per CDR3 protein. This table holds 420,000 or so distinct CDR3 sequences, 16% found once. The time point here: newly diagnosed GD, antithyroid drugs for less than 3 months. Isolated PBMC RNA provided the starting material for the TCR library. Staff drew around 8.5 milliliters of peripheral blood into EDTA tubes. The same sample was also studied in work on T cells in Graves' hyperthyroidism and ophthalmopathy. That study adds: First-round RT-PCR of the TCR CDR3 relied on the HTBI primer set.

The TCR comes from a woman between 18 and 30 years old with Graves disease. The sample here was peripheral blood mononuclear cells (PBMCs), taken at new diagnosis, from a patient treated with antithyroid drugs. The V and J genes are TRBV3-1 and TRBJ1-2; 8 bases match TRBD1. The DNA for the CDR3 is TGTGCCAGCACGAAAAAGAACAGGGGGGGTGGCTACACCTTC. Translation: CASTKKNRGGGYTF.